Shown below are 15 T cell receptor beta chains from a single sample sequenced in a study of technical replicates of blood from four donors. Sequencing used immunoSEQ multiplex PCR; TCRdb keeps in-frame clones, though not all of them. The table has tens of thousands of clones, roughly 90% seen once. Sample: PBMCs. The receptors derive from a human donor in good health. Some clones in this sample may be carry-over from other donors' samples.

The V and J genes are TRBV5-4 and TRBJ1-2, with a possible D match to TRBD1 (5 bases). V lost 4 bases and J lost 6, with 22 bases in between. This CDR3 is built from 16 residues. The germline V gene encodes CDR1 SGHNT and CDR2 YYREEE (reference sequence). The CDR3 DNA follows: TGTGCCAGCAGCCAAGATTCGGACGGGGGGTCCGATGGCTACACCTTC. It encodes CASSQDSDGGSDGYTF.

J is TRBJ2-3 and V is TRBV4-1; TRBD2 agrees at 7 bases. The CDR3 is made up of 12 amino acids. V was clipped by 4 bases and J by 6 bases; unmatched bases: 1. The germline V gene encodes CDR1 MGHRA and CDR2 YSYEKL. This CDR3 reads CASSLTSDTQYF. The CDR3, as DNA: TGCGCCAGCAGCCTGACTAGCGATACGCAGTATTTT.

The CDR3 nucleotides read TGTGCCAGCAGCCGGGGGGCGGGATATGGCTACACCTTC. It specifies CASSRGAGYGYTF. This chain links TRBV6-5 with TRBJ1-2; D is perhaps TRBD1 (6 bases). This CDR3 has 13 amino acids. V lost 6 bases and J lost 5, with 13 bases in between. The germline V gene has CDR1 MNHEY and CDR2 SVGAGI.

The chain links TRBV28 to TRBJ2-1, with 7 bases lining up with TRBD2. CDR3 length: 19 amino acids. The trim removed 2 bases at V and 1 base at J, leaving 14 bases unmatched. CDR1 and CDR2 from the germline V gene are MDHEN and SYDVKM. CDR3 nucleotides: TGTGCCAGCAGTTTAGAGGGCCTAGCGGTTTGGAGGTCCTACAATGAGCAGTTCTTC. It codes for CASSLEGLAVWRSYNEQFF.

The gene calls are TRBV9 and TRBJ1-2; TRBD1 aligns across 9 bases. J gave up 4 bases and V 3 bases, and 13 bases lay outside the gene matches. Germline CDR1 SGDLS, CDR2 YYNGEE. The CDR3 has 17 amino acids. The CDR3 DNA reads as TGTGCCAGCAGCGGGCGGGACAGGGATGTAGTCCTCTATGGCTACACCTTC. Its protein product is CASSGRDRDVVLYGYTF.

This rearrangement joins TRBV18 to TRBJ2-3, with D possibly matching TRBD2 (5 bases). Germline values: CDR1 KGHSH, CDR2 LQKENI. There are 14 residues in the CDR3. V lost 3 bases, J lost 4 bases, and 11 bases lay in between. CDR3 loop: CASSPGIGPDTQYF. As DNA, the CDR3 is TGTGCCAGCTCACCCGGGATAGGCCCAGATACGCAGTATTTT. Together with reference TRBV18 and TRBJ2-3, the CDR3 gives the full variable domain: NAGVMQNPRHLVRRRGQEARLRCSPMKGHSHVYWYRQLPEEGLKFMVYLQKENIIDESGMPKERFSAEFPKEGPSILRIQQVVRGDSAAYFCASSPGIGPDTQYFGPGTRLTVL.

The chain is built from TRBV6-1 and TRBJ2-3; 9 bases line up with TRBD1. Germline V gene data show CDR1 as MNHNS and CDR2 as SASEGT. The CDR3 loop spans 14 amino acids. V shed 1 base and J 4 bases; nucleotides not matched to a gene: 0. CDR3 nucleotides: TGTGCCAGCAGTGAAGGACAGGGGGCAGATACGCAGTATTTT. This translates into CASSEGQGADTQYF.

The chain employs TRBV4-1 and TRBJ2-2; tentatively, D is TRBD2 (6 bases). The length of the CDR3 is 15 residues. The germline V gene has CDR1 MGHRA and CDR2 YSYEKL. Between the trimmed V and J ends, which lost 2 bases and 1 base, there was a span of 8 bases. The CDR3 bases are TGCGCCAGCAGCCAACCTAGCGAGAACACCGGGGAGCTGTTTTTT. This encodes CASSQPSENTGELFF.

CDR3 nucleotides: TGTGCCGGACAGGGGCAGCCGAACACTGAAGCTTTCTTT. Residues: CAGQGQPNTEAFF. This rearrangement joins TRBV2 to TRBJ1-1, with 9 bases identical to TRBD1. Germline V gene data show CDR1 as SNHLY and CDR2 as FYNNEI. The ends lost 11 bases at V and 1 base at J; junction bases unmatched: 5. This CDR3 spans 13 amino acids.

In its sample, this clone was seen a few times. V gene TRBV7-9 combines with J gene TRBJ2-1, with TRBD1 matching over 9 bases. The trim removed 3 bases at V and 7 bases at J, leaving 7 bases unmatched. The CDR3 has 15 residues. The V gene's germline CDR1 is SEHNR and CDR2 FQNEAQ (reference sequence). In nucleotides, the CDR3 is TGTGCCAGCAGCTTCCCGGGACAGGGCGGGAATGAGCAGTTCTTC. Its translation is CASSFPGQGGNEQFF.

This rearrangement joins TRBV19 to TRBJ2-7, with 7 bases aligning to TRBD1. V shed 4 bases and J 5 bases; nucleotides not matched to a gene: 8. In germline, CDR1 is LNHDA, CDR2 SQIVND (reference sequence). This CDR3 comprises 14 residues. CDR3 residues: CASSTTGTAHEQYF. The CDR3 DNA reads as TGTGCCAGTAGTACAACCGGGACAGCCCACGAGCAGTACTTC.

The genes are TRBV2 and TRBJ1-2; D possibly corresponds to TRBD1 (6 bases). The CDR3 consists of 14 residues. The ends were cut back, 5 bases at V and 0 bases at J, with 10 bases in the middle. Germline assignment: CDR1 SNHLY and CDR2 FYNNEI. The CDR3 coding sequence is TGTGCCAGCAGTTCGGGGGGCTCTAACTATGGCTACACCTTC. Translating gives CASSSGGSNYGYTF.

The chain combines TRBV30 with TRBJ1-6; weak D call: TRBD1 (5 bases). V was shortened by 4 bases and J by 3 bases, with 7 bases between the two germline ends. Germline assignment: CDR1 GTSNPN and CDR2 SVGIG (reference sequence). This CDR3 contains 13 residues. CDR3 DNA sequence: TGTGCCTGGACAGGGAACTATAATTCACCCCTCCACTTT. Its protein is CAWTGNYNSPLHF.

This clone was detected only a few times. The chain has TRBV19 and TRBJ1-1, with D uncertain. The V end was cut by 3 bases, the J end by 0 bases, with 5 bases between. CDR1 is LNHDA, CDR2 SQIVND, per germline (reference sequence). This CDR3 is built from 13 residues. The CDR3: CASSIFMNTEAFF. DNA of the CDR3: TGTGCCAGTAGTATTTTCATGAACACTGAAGCTTTCTTT. The whole variable domain, remainder taken from reference TRBV19 and TRBJ1-1, is DGGITQSPKYLFRKEGQNVTLSCEQNLNHDAMYWYRQDPGQGLRLIYYSQIVNDFQKGDIAEGYSVSREKKESFPLTVTSAQKNPTAFYLCASSIFMNTEAFFGQGTRLTVV.

This clone was observed a few times. CDR3 nucleotide sequence: TGTGCCAGCAGCCAAGTTCGGGACAATCAGCCCCAGCATTTT. As protein: CASSQVRDNQPQHF. The rearrangement joins TRBV4-2 to TRBJ1-5; D is unresolved. V lost 1 base and J 3 bases, leaving 7 bases between the germline ends. Germline V CDR1 and CDR2: LGHNA, YNFKEQ. The CDR3 consists of 14 residues.